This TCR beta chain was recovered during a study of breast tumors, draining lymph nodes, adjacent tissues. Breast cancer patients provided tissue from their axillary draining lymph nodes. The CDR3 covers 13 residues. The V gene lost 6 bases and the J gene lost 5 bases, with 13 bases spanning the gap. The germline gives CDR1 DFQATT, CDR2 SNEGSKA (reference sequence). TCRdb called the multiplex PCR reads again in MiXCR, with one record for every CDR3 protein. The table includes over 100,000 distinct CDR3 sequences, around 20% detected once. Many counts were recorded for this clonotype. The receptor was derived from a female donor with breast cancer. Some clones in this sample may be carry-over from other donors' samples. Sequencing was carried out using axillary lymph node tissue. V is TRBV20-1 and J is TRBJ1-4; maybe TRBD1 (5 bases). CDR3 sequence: CSAEGVGNEKLFF. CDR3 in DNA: TGCAGTGCGGAAGGGGTTGGGAATGAAAAACTGTTTTTT.